This T cell receptor (beta chain) is drawn from a study of CD4 and CD8 cells across lung adenocarcinoma regions (dated by TCRdb to the late 2010s). With regard to the full study: Intratumor heterogeneity of the T cell receptor repertoire was examined by comparing tumor centers with tumor margins.

The donors were patients who had localized lung adenocarcinoma, which is a subtype of non-small cell lung cancer. The samples were taken from the centers of localized lung adenocarcinomas. CD8+ T cells from tumor tissue were profiled separately from CD4+ T cells for TCR repertoire analysis. About this clonotype itself: Its target antigen remains unknown. No much larger clonotype is one base removed from it; base qualities were not supplied.

The library was built by means of PCR. Sequencing was performed on a HiSeq X Ten. The public reads were quality trimmed at Q25 with fastp and then assembled into clones with MiXCR by TCRdb, keeping productive beta chains. Rows matching on CDR3 protein sequence are summarized as one entry with the most common DNA and genes. Counted in this sample were about 20,000 distinct CDR3 sequences; roughly half of them appeared once. The ten largest make up about a quarter of the sample. After removal of 9 bases from V and 7 bases from J, the junction retains 15 bases not matched to a gene. The germline V gene (reference sequence) specifies WNHNN as CDR1 and SYGVQD as CDR2. The CDR3 runs 15 residues from the cysteine to the phenylalanine. CDR3 DNA is the only sequence kept; it has 45 bases, read in frame from the first base.

The receptor comes from a female donor with lung adenocarcinoma. The CD4 and CD8 labels of this study may be unreliable. The sequence links TRBV10-1 to TRBJ2-5; 9 middle bases align to TRBD1. Material: CD8+ T cells from the center of a lung tumor. This specimen's cell subset or site label, per the study, means: tumor center region. The nucleotide sequence is given as TGCGCCAGGAAACAGGGGGCAGGGACCTTTTTGACCCAGTACTTC. Translated, this gives CARKQGAGTFLTQYF.